Listed below are T cell receptor beta chains from one sample, sequenced in a study of control samples from healthy donors and cancer patients. Profiled with immunoSEQ multiplex PCR; TCRdb holds only in-frame clones, not every one. The table lists roughly 120,000 clones, 75% to 95% of them singletons. The source material was blood. These receptors all come from a human donor in good health. The donor label of this sample is uncertain. The CDR3 runs from the conserved cysteine through the conserved F or W. A D gene is named only where the DNA matches it firmly. Clone size appears in some rows only: once, few, many, or a class for an expanded clone.

TRBV11-2	.	TRBJ2-6	few	TGTGCCAGCAGCTTAGGGGGATCTGGGGCCAACGTCCTGACTTTC	CASSLGGSGANVLTF
TRBV3-1/TRBV3-2	TRBD2	TRBJ2-2	.	TGTGCCAGCAGCCAAGAGCCGTATGATGGGCTAGCGGGGGATCACACCGGGGAGCTGTTTTTT	CASSQEPYDGLAGDHTGELFF
TRBV19	.	TRBJ1-4	.	TGTGCCAGTACCAAACCGGACAGTCTGACTCTTCCAACTAATGAAAAACTGTTTTTT	CASTKPDSLTLPTNEKLFF
TRBV28	TRBD1	TRBJ1-4	.	TGTGCCAGCAGCCCCGGACAGGCCTCTAATGAAAAACTGTTTTTT	CASSPGQASNEKLFF
TRBV6-1	TRBD1	TRBJ1-6	.	TGTGCCAGCAGTGAAACGAGACAGGGTAATTCACCCCTCCACTTT	CASSETRQGNSPLHF
TRBV6-1	.	TRBJ2-5	.	TGTGCCAGCAGTGAACCGGTGACTGCTCTTGTAGAGACCCAGTACTTC	CASSEPVTALVETQYF
TRBV27	.	TRBJ1-1	.	TGTGCCAGCAGTTCCCGGGGGGAAGGGCCCTTAATTGAAGCTTTCTTT	CASSSRGEGPLIEAFF
TRBV6-2/TRBV6-3	.	TRBJ2-5	.	TGTGCCAGCAGTACTCTAGCCGGCAAGGCGTCCCAGTACTTC	CASSTLAGKASQYF
TRBV12-3/TRBV12-4	.	TRBJ2-7	.	TGTGCCAGCAGTTTTCGACACGTTTTCGAGCAGTACTTC	CASSFRHVFEQYF
TRBV21-1	.	TRBJ1-3	.	TGTGCCAGCAGCAAGGGACAGTTCCCCTCTGGAAACACCATATATTTT	CASSKGQFPSGNTIYF
TRBV28	TRBD2	TRBJ2-7	once	TGTGCCAGCAGTTTATGGCCTAGCGGGGGGATGGGTGAGCAGTACTTC	CASSLWPSGGMGEQYF
TRBV6-5	.	TRBJ2-5	.	TGTGCCAGCAGTTACTCCGCAGGCTCTGAGACCCAGTACTTC	CASSYSAGSETQYF
TRBV5-1	.	TRBJ1-1	.	TGCGCCAGCAAGTCGAGACACATGAACACTGAAGCTTTCTTT	CASKSRHMNTEAFF
TRBV6-5	TRBD1	TRBJ1-1	.	TGTGCCAGCAGGGGGACAGGGAGCACTGAAGCTTTCTTT	CASRGTGSTEAFF
TRBV18	.	TRBJ2-1	.	TGTGCCAGCTCACCAGCGGACATCATTCGCGCTGAGCAGTTCTTC	CASSPADIIRAEQFF
TRBV3-1/TRBV3-2	TRBD1	TRBJ2-7	.	TGTGCCAGCAGCCGTCGACAGGGTATCTACGAGCAGTACTTC	CASSRRQGIYEQYF
TRBV10-3	TRBD1	TRBJ1-2	.	TGTGCCATCAGTGACCGCGGGACAGGGGACTATGGCTACACCTTC	CAISDRGTGDYGYTF
TRBV4-3	.	TRBJ1-4	.	TGCGCCAGCAGCCGTCAGACGAATGAAAAACTGTTTTTT	CASSRQTNEKLFF
TRBV6-5	.	TRBJ1-1	.	TGTGCCAGCAATGGAGGGGTCTTACAGAACACTGAAGCTTTCTTT	CASNGGVLQNTEAFF
TRBV2	TRBD1	TRBJ2-1	.	TGTGCCAGCAGGGGACAGTTCTACAATGAGCAGTTCTTC	CASRGQFYNEQFF
TRBV29-1	TRBD1	TRBJ1-2	.	TGCAGCGTTCCCCCGGGACAGGGGATCGATGGCTACACCTTC	CSVPPGQGIDGYTF
TRBV9	TRBD2	TRBJ2-3	.	TGTGCCAGCAGCGCTAGCGGGGGGCGAGGAGATACGCAGTATTTT	CASSASGGRGDTQYF
TRBV19	.	TRBJ2-7	.	TGTGCCAGTAGTACGGGGACAAGGGAGTACTTC	CASSTGTREYF
TRBV12-5	.	TRBJ1-5	.	TGTGCTAGTGGCGGCCTCAATCAGCCCCAGCATTTT	CASGGLNQPQHF
TRBV15	.	TRBJ1-1	.	TGTGCCACCAGCAGGATGGGGAACACTGAAGCTTTCTTT	CATSRMGNTEAFF
TRBV5-8	.	TRBJ1-2	.	TGTGCCAGCAGCGCCCCCCCAGGGGCTAGTGACTATGGCTACACCTTC	CASSAPPGASDYGYTF
TRBV6-4	.	TRBJ2-7	.	TGTGCCAGCAGTGCCTCCCCCCGGGACCAATCCTACGAGCAGTACTTC	CASSASPRDQSYEQYF
TRBV6-5	.	TRBJ2-7	.	TGTGCCAGCCGGGCCCGACAGGTTAATAAGGACGAGCAGTACTTC	CASRARQVNKDEQYF
TRBV6-1	TRBD2	TRBJ2-4	once	TGTGCCAGCAGTGAGCCTGCCGGGAGGGACATTCAGTACTTC	CASSEPAGRDIQYF
TRBV6-5	TRBD1	TRBJ1-3	.	TGTGCCAGCGGGACAGGGCCTGAAAACACCATATATTTT	CASGTGPENTIYF
TRBV2	TRBD1	TRBJ2-3	.	TGTGCCAGCAGCCCCCGTAGGGACAGTCGCACAGATACGCAGTATTTT	CASSPRRDSRTDTQYF
TRBV6-5	.	TRBJ2-6	.	TGTGCCAGCAGTTCTTTAGTTGGTGGGGCCAACGTCCTGACTTTC	CASSSLVGGANVLTF
TRBV30	.	TRBJ1-1	.	TGTGCCTGGAGTGTTGGTTTCACTGAAGCTTTCTTT	CAWSVGFTEAFF
TRBV6-5	.	TRBJ1-1	.	TGTGCCAGCAGTTTAATGGGGGCGCCTGAAGCTTTCTTT	CASSLMGAPEAFF
TRBV3-1/TRBV3-2	.	TRBJ2-1	.	TGTGCCAGCAGCCAAGGAACAGGGTCCTACAATGAGCAGTTCTTC	CASSQGTGSYNEQFF
TRBV6-6	TRBD1	TRBJ1-6	few	TGTGCCAGCAGGACCGGGACAGGGGCTTCACCCCTCCACTTT	CASRTGTGASPLHF
TRBV30	TRBD1	TRBJ1-6	.	TGTGCCTGGATAAAGAAGGGACAGGGGCAAGGGAATTCACCCCTCCACTTT	CAWIKKGQGQGNSPLHF
TRBV19	TRBD1	TRBJ1-2	.	TGTGCCAGTAGGAACCATATTTTGGGACAGGGGTTTGATGGCTACACCTTC	CASRNHILGQGFDGYTF
TRBV27	TRBD2	TRBJ2-5	.	TGTGCCAGCAGTTTATTCCAGCGGGGTTACCAAGAGACCCAGTACTTC	CASSLFQRGYQETQYF
TRBV5-1	.	TRBJ1-2	.	TGCGCCAGCAGCTCGGACGGAAACTATGGCTACACCTTC	CASSSDGNYGYTF
TRBV4-3	TRBD1	TRBJ1-1	.	TGCGCCAGCAGCTGGGACAGCCTGAACACTGAAGCTTTCTTT	CASSWDSLNTEAFF
TRBV10-3	.	TRBJ1-6	.	TGTGCCATCAGTGAAGTAGCGAATTCACCCCTCCACTTT	CAISEVANSPLHF
TRBV24-1	.	TRBJ2-7	.	TGTGCCACCAGTGATGGCGGGGCCTACGAGCAGTACTTC	CATSDGGAYEQYF
TRBV27	.	TRBJ1-3	.	TGTGCCAGCAGGCCCAGAGGAATCAGGGGAGGAGGTGGAAACACCATATATTTT	CASRPRGIRGGGGNTIYF
TRBV6-5	.	TRBJ2-1	.	TGTGCCAGCAGTCGGGACGGTCCCTACAATGAGCAGTTCTTC	CASSRDGPYNEQFF
TRBV24-1	.	TRBJ2-5	.	TGTGCCACCAGTGCTGTTGCGGGGGCTCAAGAGACCCAGTACTTC	CATSAVAGAQETQYF
TRBV11-3	TRBD2	TRBJ2-1	.	TGTGCCAGCAGCTCCAGGACTAGCGGGGGGGCGGTAGTCTTC	CASSSRTSGGAVVF
TRBV7-9	.	TRBJ1-2	.	TGTGCCAGCAGCTTACAGGGGAACGGCTACACCTTC	CASSLQGNGYTF
TRBV6-1	.	TRBJ1-5	.	TGTGCCAGCAGTGAGTTCCGGGAAGGTCAGCCCCAGCATTTT	CASSEFREGQPQHF